This TCR beta chain came from a study of T cell responses to AZD1222 COVID-19 vaccine. Study-wide context: Second-dose timings of about 4 or about 12 weeks were pooled.

The length of the CDR3 is 12 residues. Trimming pared 6 bases from V and 1 base from J, leaving 6 bases between. Germline CDR1 is LNHDA and CDR2 is SQIVND (reference sequence). The repertoire was sequenced with immunoSEQ multiplex PCR; TCRdb's copy has only in-frame clones and lacks some. The profile shows 95,000 to 100,000 clones, over 75% of them singletons. Study-level points and caveats: CD4 TCRs associated with vaccination spanned spike, dominating at 160-218 and 743-854. Unmutated variant regions are reportedly targeted by nearly half of spike-specific TCRs.

Points on this clone: What it binds is not known.

The genes are TRBV19 and TRBJ1-1, with TRBD1 as a possible D gene (6 bases). Sequenced here: peripheral blood, sampled on day 0 of AZD1222 vaccination. This TCR was sampled from an adult in good health. CDR3 protein: CASRTGNTEAFF. In DNA, the CDR3 is TGTGCCAGTAGGACAGGGAACACTGAAGCTTTCTTT. Based on the CDR3 plus reference TRBV19 and TRBJ1-1, the full variable domain is DGGITQSPKYLFRKEGQNVTLSCEQNLNHDAMYWYRQDPGQGLRLIYYSQIVNDFQKGDIAEGYSVSREKKESFPLTVTSAQKNPTAFYLCASRTGNTEAFFGQGTRLTVV.